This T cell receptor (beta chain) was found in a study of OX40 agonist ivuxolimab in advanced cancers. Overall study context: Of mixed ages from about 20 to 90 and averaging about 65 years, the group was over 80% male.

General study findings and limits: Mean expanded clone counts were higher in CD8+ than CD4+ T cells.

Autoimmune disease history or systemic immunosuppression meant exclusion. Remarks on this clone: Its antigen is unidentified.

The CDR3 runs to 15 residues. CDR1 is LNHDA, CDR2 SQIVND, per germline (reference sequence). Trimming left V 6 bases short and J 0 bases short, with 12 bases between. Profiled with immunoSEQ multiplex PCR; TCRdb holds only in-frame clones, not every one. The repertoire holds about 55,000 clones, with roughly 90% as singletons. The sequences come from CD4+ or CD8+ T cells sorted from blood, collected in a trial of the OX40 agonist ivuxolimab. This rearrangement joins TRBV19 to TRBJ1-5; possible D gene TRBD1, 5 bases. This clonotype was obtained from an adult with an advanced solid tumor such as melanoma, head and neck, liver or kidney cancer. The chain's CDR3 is CASSWGGNSNQPQHF. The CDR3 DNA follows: TGTGCCAGTAGCTGGGGGGGTAATAGCAATCAGCCCCAGCATTTT.